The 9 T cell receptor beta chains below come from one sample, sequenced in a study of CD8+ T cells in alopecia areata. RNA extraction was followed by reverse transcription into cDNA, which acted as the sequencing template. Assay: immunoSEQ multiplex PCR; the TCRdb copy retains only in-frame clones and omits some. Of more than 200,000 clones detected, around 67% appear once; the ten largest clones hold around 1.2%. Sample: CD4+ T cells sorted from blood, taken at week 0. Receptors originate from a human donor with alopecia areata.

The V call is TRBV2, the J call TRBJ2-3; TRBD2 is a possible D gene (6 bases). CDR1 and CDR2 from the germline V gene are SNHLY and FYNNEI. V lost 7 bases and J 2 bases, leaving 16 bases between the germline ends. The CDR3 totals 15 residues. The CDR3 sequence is CASTLGRGYTDTQYF. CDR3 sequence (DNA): TGTGCCAGCACCTTGGGGCGGGGTTACACAGATACGCAGTATTTT.

CDR3 sequence reads: CAWSHRDGYTF. DNA for the CDR3: TGTGCCTGGAGTCACAGGGATGGCTACACCTTC. This rearrangement joins TRBV30 to TRBJ1-2; tentative D call: TRBD1 (6 bases). V gave up 2 bases and J gave up 6 bases, with 7 bases separating them. This CDR3 is 11 amino acids long. CDR1 GTSNPN and CDR2 SVGIG come from the germline V gene (reference sequence).

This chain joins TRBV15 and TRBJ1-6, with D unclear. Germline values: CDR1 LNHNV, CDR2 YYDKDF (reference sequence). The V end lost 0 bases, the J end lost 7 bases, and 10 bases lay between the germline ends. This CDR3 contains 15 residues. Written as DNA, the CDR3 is TGTGCCACCAGCAGAGATTCGACACTCAATTCACCCCTCCACTTT. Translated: CATSRDSTLNSPLHF. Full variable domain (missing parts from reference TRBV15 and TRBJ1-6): DAMVIQNPRYQVTQFGKPVTLSCSQTLNHNVMYWYQQKSSQAPKLLFHYYDKDFNNEADTPDNFQSRRPNTSFCFLDIRSPGLGDTAMYLCATSRDSTLNSPLHFGNGTRLTVT.

CDR3 DNA sequence: TGCGCCAGCAGCCCCAGGAGGGTAGGGGAGCTGTTTTTT. This encodes CASSPRRVGELFF. This sequence joins TRBV5-1 and TRBJ2-2, with D possibly being TRBD2 (6 bases). The CDR3 length is 13 residues. Trimming took 4 bases from V and 8 from J, leaving 12 bases between them. Germline assignment: CDR1 SGHRS and CDR2 YFSETQ.

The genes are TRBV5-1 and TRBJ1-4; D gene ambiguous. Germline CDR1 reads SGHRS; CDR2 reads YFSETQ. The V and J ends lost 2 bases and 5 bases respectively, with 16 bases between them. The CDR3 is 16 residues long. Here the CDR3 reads CASSLTAARANEKLFF. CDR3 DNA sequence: TGCGCCAGCAGCTTAACGGCAGCCCGTGCGAATGAAAAACTGTTTTTT.

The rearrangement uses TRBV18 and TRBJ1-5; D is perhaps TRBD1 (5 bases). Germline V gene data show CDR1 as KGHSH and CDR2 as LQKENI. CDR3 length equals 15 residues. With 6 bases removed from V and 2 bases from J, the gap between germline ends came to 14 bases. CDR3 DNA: TGTGCCAGCTCTCCGATAGGGGTTGGCAATCAGCCCCAGCATTTT. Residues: CASSPIGVGNQPQHF. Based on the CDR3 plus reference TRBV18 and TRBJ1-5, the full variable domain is NAGVMQNPRHLVRRRGQEARLRCSPMKGHSHVYWYRQLPEEGLKFMVYLQKENIIDESGMPKERFSAEFPKEGPSILRIQQVVRGDSAAYFCASSPIGVGNQPQHFGDGTRLSIL.

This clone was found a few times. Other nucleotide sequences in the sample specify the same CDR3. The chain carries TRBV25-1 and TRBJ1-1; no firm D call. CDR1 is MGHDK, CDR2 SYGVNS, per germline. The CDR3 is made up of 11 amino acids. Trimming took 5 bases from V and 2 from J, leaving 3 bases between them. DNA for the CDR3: TGTGCCAGCAGTCGTAACACTGAAGCTTTCTTT. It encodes CASSRNTEAFF.

The CDR3 DNA reads as TGTGCCAGCAGCGAAACAGGGACAGTCACCGGGGAGCTGTTTTTT. Translating gives CASSETGTVTGELFF. The chain is built from TRBV25-1 and TRBJ2-2; 7 positions match TRBD1. The J segment lost 4 bases and the V segment lost 6 bases, leaving 8 bases of the junction unmatched. Germline CDR1 and CDR2: MGHDK and SYGVNS. The CDR3 loop spans 15 amino acids.

CDR3: CAWSPGGPVETQYF. Written as DNA, the CDR3 is TGTGCCTGGAGCCCGGGGGGGCCGGTTGAGACCCAGTACTTC. J is TRBJ2-5 and V is TRBV30; 8 bases line up with TRBD2. J gave up 5 bases and V 3 bases, and 8 bases lay outside the gene matches. The V gene's germline CDR1 is GTSNPN and CDR2 SVGIG (reference sequence). There are 14 residues in the CDR3. Looking up the rest from reference TRBV30 and TRBJ2-5 gives the full variable domain: SQTIHQWPATLVQPVGSPLSLECTVEGTSNPNLYWYRQAAGRGLQLLFYSVGIGQISSEVPQNLSASRPQDRQFILSSKKLLLSDSGFYLCAWSPGGPVETQYFGPGTRLLVL.